A selection of T cell receptor beta chains follows, all from one sample in a study of cytotoxic CD8 clonotypes in ibrutinib-treated CLL. TCRdb keeps only in-frame clones here, not all; method: immunoSEQ multiplex PCR. The sample carries some 200,000 clones, more than 65% recorded once. Sample: PBMCs, taken after 12 months of ibrutinib treatment. The receptors were gathered from a human donor with chronic lymphocytic leukemia. The CDR3 runs from the conserved cysteine through the conserved F or W. Fields, in order: CDR3 protein, CDR3 DNA, clone size, V gene, J gene, D gene. A D gene is named only where the DNA matches it firmly. Clone sizes are given selectively: once, few, many, or a class where the clone is expanded.

CDR3 protein: CASSEMGDEQYF
CDR3 DNA: TGTGCCAGCAGTGAAATGGGGGACGAGCAGTACTTC
clone size: many
V gene: TRBV6-1
J gene: TRBJ2-7
D gene: -

CDR3 protein: CASSLGGTRNGYTF
CDR3 DNA: TGTGCCAGCAGTTTAGGGGGGACACGAAATGGCTACACCTTC
clone size: -
V gene: TRBV28
J gene: TRBJ1-2
D gene: -

CDR3 protein: CAWQLTGLSEKLFF
CDR3 DNA: TGTGCCTGGCAGTTGACAGGGTTAAGCGAAAAACTGTTTTTT
clone size: few
V gene: TRBV30
J gene: TRBJ1-4
D gene: TRBD1

CDR3 protein: CASRRQGQGSYTF
CDR3 DNA: TGTGCCAGCAGACGACAGGGCCAGGGTAGCTACACCTTC
clone size: -
V gene: TRBV27
J gene: TRBJ1-2
D gene: TRBD1

CDR3 protein: CASSTTILGQGGEKLFF
CDR3 DNA: TGTGCCAGTTCTACCACCATCCTAGGACAGGGGGGTGAAAAACTGTTTTTT
clone size: -
V gene: TRBV19
J gene: TRBJ1-4
D gene: TRBD1

CDR3 protein: CASSPGLAINIQYF
CDR3 DNA: TGTGCCAGCAGTCCGGGACTAGCGATAAACATTCAGTACTTC
clone size: -
V gene: TRBV6-5
J gene: TRBJ2-4
D gene: TRBD2

CDR3 protein: CAWSGTSGGRSETQYF
CDR3 DNA: TGTGCCTGGAGCGGGACTAGCGGGGGTCGGAGTGAGACCCAGTACTTC
clone size: few
V gene: TRBV30
J gene: TRBJ2-5
D gene: TRBD2

CDR3 protein: CASSPFGQGDTGELFF
CDR3 DNA: TGCGCCAGCAGCCCCTTCGGACAGGGTGACACCGGGGAGCTGTTTTTT
clone size: -
V gene: TRBV4-3
J gene: TRBJ2-2
D gene: TRBD1

CDR3 protein: CASSGTGSNYGYTF
CDR3 DNA: TGTGCCAGCAGCGGGACAGGGTCCAACTATGGCTACACCTTC
clone size: few
V gene: TRBV9
J gene: TRBJ1-2
D gene: TRBD1

CDR3 protein: CAWSGDRGLVGPYNSPLHF
CDR3 DNA: TGTGCCTGGAGTGGGGACAGGGGGCTAGTGGGACCCTATAATTCACCCCTCCACTTT
clone size: -
V gene: TRBV30
J gene: TRBJ1-6
D gene: TRBD1

CDR3 protein: CASRALGTSGTQYF
CDR3 DNA: TGTGCCAGCAGGGCCCTAGGGACTAGCGGAACCCAGTACTTC
clone size: -
V gene: TRBV6-5
J gene: TRBJ2-5
D gene: TRBD2

CDR3 protein: CASRTQQGGKEKLFF
CDR3 DNA: TGTGCCAGCAGGACTCAACAAGGCGGGAAAGAAAAACTGTTTTTT
clone size: once
V gene: TRBV27
J gene: TRBJ1-4
D gene: -

CDR3 protein: CASSSPKDRFTEAFF
CDR3 DNA: TGTGCCAGTAGTTCCCCGAAAGACAGGTTCACTGAAGCTTTCTTT
clone size: -
V gene: TRBV19
J gene: TRBJ1-1
D gene: -

CDR3 protein: CSAMDNQPQHF
CDR3 DNA: TGCAGTGCTATGGACAATCAGCCCCAGCATTTT
clone size: -
V gene: TRBV20-1
J gene: TRBJ1-5
D gene: -

CDR3 protein: CTSRGQHGYTF
CDR3 DNA: TGCACCTCCAGGGGGCAGCATGGCTACACCTTC
clone size: -
V gene: TRBV29-1
J gene: TRBJ1-2
D gene: TRBD1

CDR3 protein: CASSLGQGFGYTF
CDR3 DNA: TGTGCCAGCAGCCTTGGACAGGGATTTGGCTACACCTTC
clone size: few
V gene: TRBV7-3
J gene: TRBJ1-2
D gene: TRBD1

CDR3 protein: CASSGKNTGGGYTF
CDR3 DNA: TGTGCCAGCAGCGGGAAAAATACAGGGGGCGGCTACACCTTC
clone size: once
V gene: TRBV9
J gene: TRBJ1-2
D gene: TRBD1

CDR3 protein: CASMTMGGSYNEQFF
CDR3 DNA: TGTGCCAGCATGACTATGGGGGGCTCCTACAATGAGCAGTTCTTC
clone size: -
V gene: TRBV2
J gene: TRBJ2-1
D gene: -

CDR3 protein: CSVMDGNTEAFF
CDR3 DNA: TGCAGCGTAATGGACGGGAACACTGAAGCTTTCTTT
clone size: -
V gene: TRBV29-1
J gene: TRBJ1-1
D gene: -

CDR3 protein: CAWRMPGGSYNEQFF
CDR3 DNA: TGTGCCTGGAGAATGCCGGGGGGATCCTACAATGAGCAGTTCTTC
clone size: few
V gene: TRBV30
J gene: TRBJ2-1
D gene: TRBD2

CDR3 protein: CASTGTANEKLFF
CDR3 DNA: TGTGCCAGCACCGGGACAGCTAATGAAAAACTGTTTTTT
clone size: -
V gene: TRBV9
J gene: TRBJ1-4
D gene: TRBD1

CDR3 protein: CASSFGAGGLVYGYTF
CDR3 DNA: TGTGCCAGCAGTTTTGGGGCAGGGGGCCTTGTCTATGGCTACACCTTC
clone size: -
V gene: TRBV28
J gene: TRBJ1-2
D gene: TRBD1

CDR3 protein: CAISEGVYNEQFF
CDR3 DNA: TGTGCCATCAGTGAGGGGGTCTACAATGAGCAGTTCTTC
clone size: -
V gene: TRBV10-3
J gene: TRBJ2-1
D gene: -

CDR3 protein: CASSLRPWGGGNYEQYF
CDR3 DNA: TGTGCCAGCAGCTTAAGACCATGGGGCGGGGGCAACTACGAGCAGTACTTC
clone size: -
V gene: TRBV7-8
J gene: TRBJ2-7
D gene: -

CDR3 protein: CASSPGYQETQYF
CDR3 DNA: TGTGCCAGCTCACCGGGGTACCAAGAGACCCAGTACTTC
clone size: -
V gene: TRBV18
J gene: TRBJ2-5
D gene: -

CDR3 protein: CASSRLDRDIYGYTF
CDR3 DNA: TGTGCCAGTAGTCGGTTGGACAGGGATATCTATGGCTACACCTTC
clone size: -
V gene: TRBV19
J gene: TRBJ1-2
D gene: TRBD1

CDR3 protein: CASSLAVPAYEQYF
CDR3 DNA: TGTGCCAGCAGCTTAGCCGTGCCCGCCTACGAGCAGTACTTC
clone size: -
V gene: TRBV7-9
J gene: TRBJ2-7
D gene: -

CDR3 protein: CASSVGAGSPSWDTGELFF
CDR3 DNA: TGTGCCAGCAGCGTAGGGGCAGGGAGCCCCTCGTGGGACACCGGGGAGCTGTTTTTT
clone size: -
V gene: TRBV9
J gene: TRBJ2-2
D gene: -

CDR3 protein: CASSFRGAAVRGYGYTF
CDR3 DNA: TGTGCCAGCAGTTTCAGGGGAGCAGCGGTCAGGGGCTATGGCTACACCTTC
clone size: -
V gene: TRBV7-8
J gene: TRBJ1-2
D gene: -

CDR3 protein: CSVGIRQTTDTQYF
CDR3 DNA: TGCAGCGTTGGCATCCGACAGACCACAGATACGCAGTATTTT
clone size: -
V gene: TRBV29-1
J gene: TRBJ2-3
D gene: -

CDR3 protein: CASSLFWGMETQYF
CDR3 DNA: TGTGCCAGCAGTTTATTCTGGGGTATGGAGACCCAGTACTTC
clone size: -
V gene: TRBV27
J gene: TRBJ2-5
D gene: -

CDR3 protein: CASTLLQGGSTEAFF
CDR3 DNA: TGTGCCAGCACCTTACTACAGGGAGGGAGCACTGAAGCTTTCTTT
clone size: -
V gene: TRBV9
J gene: TRBJ1-1
D gene: -

CDR3 protein: CASSRQGRGANVLTF
CDR3 DNA: TGTGCCAGCTCACGACAGGGTCGAGGGGCCAACGTCCTGACTTTC
clone size: -
V gene: TRBV18
J gene: TRBJ2-6
D gene: TRBD1

CDR3 protein: CSVDWGASYNEQFF
CDR3 DNA: TGCAGCGTTGATTGGGGGGCCTCCTACAATGAGCAGTTCTTC
clone size: once
V gene: TRBV29-1
J gene: TRBJ2-1
D gene: -

CDR3 protein: CASRRANQPQHF
CDR3 DNA: TGTGCCAGCCGAAGGGCCAATCAGCCCCAGCATTTT
clone size: -
V gene: TRBV2
J gene: TRBJ1-5
D gene: -

CDR3 protein: CASSPQGDRQETQYF
CDR3 DNA: TGTGCCAGCTCACCTCAAGGCGATCGCCAAGAGACCCAGTACTTC
clone size: -
V gene: TRBV18
J gene: TRBJ2-5
D gene: -

CDR3 protein: CASSPLYEQYF
CDR3 DNA: TGTGCCAGCAGTCCCCTCTATGAGCAGTACTTC
clone size: -
V gene: TRBV6-6
J gene: TRBJ2-7
D gene: -

CDR3 protein: CASSLAHYEQYF
CDR3 DNA: TGTGCCAGCAGCTTAGCGCACTACGAGCAGTACTTC
clone size: many
V gene: TRBV7-2
J gene: TRBJ2-7
D gene: -

CDR3 protein: CASSSGTSASYEQYF
CDR3 DNA: TGTGCCAGCAGCTCCGGGACTAGCGCCTCCTACGAGCAGTACTTC
clone size: -
V gene: TRBV7-2
J gene: TRBJ2-7
D gene: TRBD2

CDR3 protein: CASSNGGNTEAFF
CDR3 DNA: TGCGCCAGCAGCAATGGTGGGAACACTGAAGCTTTCTTT
clone size: -
V gene: TRBV5-1
J gene: TRBJ1-1
D gene: -